This entry concerns a single TCR beta chain. This clone turned up a few times. The target of this receptor is not known. No base qualities exist here, and no much larger clone lies one base off it. These data originate in a study of CD8 T cell repertoires and HIV-1 epitope variants (dated by TCRdb to the early 2020s). Turning to the overall study: In separate culture wells, T cells were stimulated with each of twenty-five peptides that represented autologous and known Gag and Nef epitope variants. A CMV, EBV and flu peptide pool, the Ebola AY9 epitope as negative control, and a no-peptide well were included as control conditions. The epitopes tested covered three Gag epitope families plus Nef HW9 and YT9. T cells were enriched using the EasySep Human T Cell Enrichment Kit and then co-cultured with an equal number of autologous T cell-negative cells acting as antigen-presenting cells. The cultures were grown for more than 9 days in IMDM with gentamicin, and half of the media was changed on days 3 and 7 with IL-2, IL-7 and IL-15 added. An aliquot of 1M T cells was saved as an uncultured baseline condition, separate from the approximately 75 T cell cultures. Running each culture condition in triplicate, except for one peptide done in duplicate, gave a total of 83 T cell cultures. Overall results and qualifications from the work: About five clonotypes recognized the Nef KF9 family and one clonotype recognized the HW9 family, while no responses were seen to the TAALDMSHF plasma variant. The assay could identify only TCR beta chains and pointed to proliferation in response to antigen, not to T cell function or cytokine profile. Roughly 9 antigen-specific TCR beta clonotypes were identified, and six of them appeared cross-reactive for autologous or known escape epitope variants.

The EasySep Human CD8+ T Cell Enrichment Kit was used on day 10 to isolate CD8+ T cells from every culture. The immunoSEQ platform was used to sequence TCR beta CDR3 regions at survey depth. The QIAamp DNA micro kit was used to extract genomic DNA from every cultured and uncultured CD8+ T cell population. The authors' analysis ran thus. Samples with fewer than 5,000 productive reads were excluded, resulting in the removal of about 6.5% of the roughly 80 HIV peptide-stimulated cultures. A MANAFEST web app trimmed sequences to CDR3 and removed nonproductive sequences, CDR3s under 5 amino acids, and those not starting C or ending F/W. Clonotypes were classified as antigen-specific only if expansion was observed in at least 2 of 3 replicates versus the no-peptide control at FDR 0.01, only within one epitope family. A frequency at least fivefold higher than in wells stimulated with peptides from other epitope families was additionally required for specific clonotypes. TCRdb mirrors the immuneACCESS table, restricted to in-frame sequences. Some clones are absent from its copies; in checked studies, under half trace to an unresolved V gene, and the reason for the others is unknown. V and J calls and clone size come straight from that table; D and trimming were deduced from the DNA. Present in this sample are approximately 4,800 clones, about 67% of which were seen just once. The top ten constitute roughly two fifths of the sample.

Ends trimmed: V by 1 base, J by 9 bases; bases unmatched to a gene: 6. Sequences SGDLS (CDR1) and YYNGEE (CDR2) are obtained from the germline V gene. From the cysteine up to the phenylalanine, the CDR3 has a length of 13 residues. Just CDR3 DNA is preserved here, 39 bases in frame from base 1. The source material was cultured CD8+ T cells derived from PBMCs. The chain employs TRBV9 and TRBJ2-7, and TRBD2 aligns with 8 junction nucleotides. The TCR was taken from a male donor with HIV. CDR3 loop: CASSVSGGEVQYF. DNA sequence: TGTGCCAGCAGCGTATCGGGAGGGGAGGTGCAGTACTTC.